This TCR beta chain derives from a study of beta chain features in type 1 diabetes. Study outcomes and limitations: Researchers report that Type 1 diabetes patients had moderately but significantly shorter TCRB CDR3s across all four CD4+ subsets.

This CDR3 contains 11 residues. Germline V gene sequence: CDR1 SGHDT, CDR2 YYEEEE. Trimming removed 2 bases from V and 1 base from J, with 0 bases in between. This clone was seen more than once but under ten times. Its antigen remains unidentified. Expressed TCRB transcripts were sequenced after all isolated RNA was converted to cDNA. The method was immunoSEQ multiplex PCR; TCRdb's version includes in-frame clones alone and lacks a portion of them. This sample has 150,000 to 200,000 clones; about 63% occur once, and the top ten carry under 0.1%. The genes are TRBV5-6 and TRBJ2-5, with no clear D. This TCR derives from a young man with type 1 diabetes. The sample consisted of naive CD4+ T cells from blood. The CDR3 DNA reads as TGTGCCAGCAGCTTCCAAGAGACCCAGTACTTC. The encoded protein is CASSFQETQYF.